This T cell receptor beta chain was captured in a study of regulatory T cells in long-lasting Graves disease. This sample's time point: newly diagnosed GD, antithyroid drugs for less than 3 months. Following extraction of RNA from PBMCs, that RNA was used to make the TCR library. CDR3 length equals 13 residues. The V gene end was trimmed by 8 bases and the J gene end by 7 bases; junction bases not matched to a gene: 10. In germline, CDR1 is SNHLY, CDR2 FYNNEI. This clonotype was counted ten times or more. iRepertoire HTBI primers and Arm-PCR of CDR3 regions built TCR beta libraries. TCRdb redid the calling of the multiplex PCR reads with MiXCR, one entry per CDR3 protein. The sample holds 420,000 or so distinct CDR3 sequences, roughly 15% seen once. A further study also used this sample, focusing on T cells in Graves' hyperthyroidism and ophthalmopathy. That report notes: Most thyroid clonotypes expanded above 0.001 were also detected in blood.

The specimen was peripheral blood mononuclear cells (PBMCs), collected at new diagnosis, from a patient treated with antithyroid drugs. This clonotype was sampled from a woman aged 18 to 35 with Graves disease. This chain uses TRBV2 with TRBJ2-7; 8 nucleotides match TRBD1. The CDR3 spells CASYSTGAGEQYF. The CDR3 nucleotides read TGTGCCAGCTATTCGACAGGGGCGGGGGAGCAGTACTTC.